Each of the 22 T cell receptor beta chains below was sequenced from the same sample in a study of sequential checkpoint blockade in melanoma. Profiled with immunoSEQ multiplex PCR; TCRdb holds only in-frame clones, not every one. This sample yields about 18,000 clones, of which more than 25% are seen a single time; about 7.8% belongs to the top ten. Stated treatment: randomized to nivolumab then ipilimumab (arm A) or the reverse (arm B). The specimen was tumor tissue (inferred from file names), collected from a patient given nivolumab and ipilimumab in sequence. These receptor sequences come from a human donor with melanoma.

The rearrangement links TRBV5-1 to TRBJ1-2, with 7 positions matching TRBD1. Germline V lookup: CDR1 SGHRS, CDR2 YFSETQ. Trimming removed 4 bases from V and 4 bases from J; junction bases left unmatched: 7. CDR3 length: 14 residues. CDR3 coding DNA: TGCGCCAGCAGCGAGACAGGGAATGGCTATGGCTACACCTTC. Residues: CASSETGNGYGYTF.

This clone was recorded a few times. For the CDR3, the DNA is TGTGCCAGCAGCTTGGACAGGGGGAACACCGGGGAGCTGTTTTTT. Encoded protein: CASSLDRGNTGELFF. This chain links TRBV11-3 with TRBJ2-2; 9 nucleotides agree with TRBD1. CDR3 length: 15 residues. Germline V gives CDR1 SGHNT, CDR2 YENEEA. The ends lost 3 bases at V and 1 base at J; junction bases unmatched: 0. Together with reference TRBV11-3 and TRBJ2-2, the CDR3 gives the full variable domain: EAGVVQSPRYKIIEKKQPVAFWCNPISGHNTLYWYLQNLGQGPELLIRYENEEAVDDSQLPKDRFSAERLKGVDSTLKIQPAELGDSAVYLCASSLDRGNTGELFFGEGSRLTVL.

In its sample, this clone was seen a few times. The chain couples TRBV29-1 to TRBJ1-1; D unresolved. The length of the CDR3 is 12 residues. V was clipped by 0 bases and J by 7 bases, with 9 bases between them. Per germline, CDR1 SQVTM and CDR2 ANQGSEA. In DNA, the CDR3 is TGCAGCGTTGAAGATCAAGGGATTGAAGCTTTCTTT. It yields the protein CSVEDQGIEAFF.

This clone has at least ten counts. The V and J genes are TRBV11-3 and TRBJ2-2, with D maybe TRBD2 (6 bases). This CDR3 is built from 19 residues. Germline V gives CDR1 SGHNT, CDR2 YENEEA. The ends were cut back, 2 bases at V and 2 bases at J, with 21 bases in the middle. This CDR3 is CASSLLGLFKGFNTGELFF. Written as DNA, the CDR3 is TGTGCCAGCAGCTTATTGGGACTGTTTAAGGGTTTCAACACCGGGGAGCTGTTTTTT.

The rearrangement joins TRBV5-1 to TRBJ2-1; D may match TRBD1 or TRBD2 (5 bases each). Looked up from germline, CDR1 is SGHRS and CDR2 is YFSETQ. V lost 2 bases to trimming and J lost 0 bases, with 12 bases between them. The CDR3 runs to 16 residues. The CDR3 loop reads CASSLTGASSYNEQFF. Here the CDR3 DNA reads TGCGCCAGCAGCTTAACCGGGGCCAGCTCCTACAATGAGCAGTTCTTC.

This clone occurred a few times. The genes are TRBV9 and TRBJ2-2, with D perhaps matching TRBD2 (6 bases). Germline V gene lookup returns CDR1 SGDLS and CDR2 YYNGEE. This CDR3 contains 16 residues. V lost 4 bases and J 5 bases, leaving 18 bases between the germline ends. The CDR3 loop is CASSPRRGRSTGELFF. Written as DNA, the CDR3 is TGTGCCAGCAGCCCGAGGAGGGGAAGGAGTACCGGGGAGCTGTTTTTT. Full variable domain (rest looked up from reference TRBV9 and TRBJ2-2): DSGVTQTPKHLITATGQRVTLRCSPRSGDLSVYWYQQSLDQGLQFLIQYYNGEERAKGNILERFSAQQFPDLHSELNLSSLELGDSALYFCASSPRRGRSTGELFFGEGSRLTVL.

The CDR3 sequence is CASTPSTDRVRGYTF. The CDR3 coding sequence is TGTGCCAGTACCCCGTCAACCGACAGGGTCCGGGGCTACACCTTC. The rearrangement joins TRBV19 to TRBJ1-2; 7 nucleotides align to TRBD1. V was clipped by 7 bases and J by 8 bases; unmatched bases: 16. The germline gives CDR1 LNHDA, CDR2 SQIVND (reference sequence). The CDR3 is 15 residues long.

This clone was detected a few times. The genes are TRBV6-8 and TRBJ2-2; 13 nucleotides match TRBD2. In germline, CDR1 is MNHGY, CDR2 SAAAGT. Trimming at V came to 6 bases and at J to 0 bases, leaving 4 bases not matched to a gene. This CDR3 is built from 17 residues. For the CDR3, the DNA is TGTGCCAGCAGCCGGACTAGCGGGGGTACGAACACCGGGGAGCTGTTTTTT. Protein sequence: CASSRTSGGTNTGELFF.

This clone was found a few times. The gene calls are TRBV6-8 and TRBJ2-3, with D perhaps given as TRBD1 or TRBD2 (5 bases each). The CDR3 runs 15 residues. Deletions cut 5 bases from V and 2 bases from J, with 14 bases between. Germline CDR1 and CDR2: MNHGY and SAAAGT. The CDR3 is CASSGGIGVTDTQYF. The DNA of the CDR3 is TGTGCCAGCAGTGGGGGAATAGGGGTCACAGATACGCAGTATTTT.

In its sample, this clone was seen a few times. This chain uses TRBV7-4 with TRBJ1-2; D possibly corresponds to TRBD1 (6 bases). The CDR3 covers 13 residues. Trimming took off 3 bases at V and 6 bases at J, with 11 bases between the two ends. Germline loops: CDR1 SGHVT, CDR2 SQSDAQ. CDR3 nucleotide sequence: TGTGCCAGCAGCTTCCGCGACAGGCATGGCTACACCTTC. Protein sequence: CASSFRDRHGYTF.

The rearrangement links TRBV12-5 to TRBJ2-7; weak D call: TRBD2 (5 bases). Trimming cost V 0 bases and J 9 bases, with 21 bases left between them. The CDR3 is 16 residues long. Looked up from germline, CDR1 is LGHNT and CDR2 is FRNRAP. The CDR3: CASGLVGGPTKPGQYF. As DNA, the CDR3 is TGTGCTAGTGGTTTGGTTGGAGGCCCGACGAAACCCGGGCAGTACTTC.

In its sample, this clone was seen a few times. The CDR3 region has the DNA TGTGCCAGCAGGTCTTACTCGGGCCAAGGAAACACCATATATTTT. Protein sequence: CASRSYSGQGNTIYF. This chain connects TRBV11-3 to TRBJ1-3, with D unresolved. V was clipped by 6 bases and J by 4 bases, with 16 bases between them. The CDR3 is made up of 15 amino acids. The germline V gene encodes CDR1 SGHNT and CDR2 YENEEA.

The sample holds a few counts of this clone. The DNA for the CDR3 is TGTGCCAGCAGACTAGCGGGGGCCTCCACAGATACGCAGTATTTT. It yields the protein CASRLAGASTDTQYF. The chain links TRBV11-3 to TRBJ2-3; 11 bases align to TRBD2. The CDR3 spans 15 residues. The germline V gene has CDR1 SGHNT and CDR2 YENEEA. The junction had 4 bases not matched to a gene; V was cut back by 6 bases and J by 2 bases. Full variable domain (rest looked up from reference TRBV11-3 and TRBJ2-3): EAGVVQSPRYKIIEKKQPVAFWCNPISGHNTLYWYLQNLGQGPELLIRYENEEAVDDSQLPKDRFSAERLKGVDSTLKIQPAELGDSAVYLCASRLAGASTDTQYFGPGTRLTVL.

The chain's CDR3 is CASSDRVAKNIQYF. The CDR3 DNA sequence: TGTGCCAGCAGCGACAGGGTAGCCAAAAACATTCAGTACTTC. The chain has TRBV25-1 and TRBJ2-4, with 7 bases that match TRBD1. Germline-derived CDR1 and CDR2 are MGHDK and SYGVNS. V dropped 6 bases and J dropped 0; count of bases not matched to a gene: 2. The CDR3 is 14 residues long.

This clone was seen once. CDR3 amino acids: CASSIVRGVSSGNTIYF. DNA for the CDR3: TGTGCCAGTAGTATAGTTCGGGGGGTGAGCTCTGGAAACACCATATATTTT. The chain couples TRBV19 to TRBJ1-3, with D possibly being TRBD1 (5 bases). CDR1 and CDR2 from the germline V gene are LNHDA and SQIVND (reference sequence). Trimming removed 1 base at V and 0 bases at J, with 13 bases between. The CDR3 runs to 17 residues.

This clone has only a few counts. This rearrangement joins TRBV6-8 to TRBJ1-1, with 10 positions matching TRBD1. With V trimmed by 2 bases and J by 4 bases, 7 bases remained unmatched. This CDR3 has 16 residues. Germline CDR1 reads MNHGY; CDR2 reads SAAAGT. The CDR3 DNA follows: TGTGCCAGCAGTTACAAATGGGACAGGGGTGGCACTGAAGCTTTCTTT. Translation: CASSYKWDRGGTEAFF.

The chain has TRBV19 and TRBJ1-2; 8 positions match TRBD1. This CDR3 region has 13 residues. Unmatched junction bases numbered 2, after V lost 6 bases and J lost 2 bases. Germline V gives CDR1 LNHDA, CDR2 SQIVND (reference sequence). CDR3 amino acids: CASSRTGNYGYTF. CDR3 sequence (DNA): TGTGCCAGTAGCAGGACAGGGAACTATGGCTACACCTTC.

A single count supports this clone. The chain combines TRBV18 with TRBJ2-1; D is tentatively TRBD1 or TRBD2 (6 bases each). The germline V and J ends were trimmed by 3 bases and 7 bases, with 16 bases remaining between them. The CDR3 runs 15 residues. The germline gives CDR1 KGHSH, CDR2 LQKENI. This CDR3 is CASSPMGGAINEQFF. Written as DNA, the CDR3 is TGTGCCAGCTCACCGATGGGGGGCGCGATAAATGAGCAGTTCTTC.

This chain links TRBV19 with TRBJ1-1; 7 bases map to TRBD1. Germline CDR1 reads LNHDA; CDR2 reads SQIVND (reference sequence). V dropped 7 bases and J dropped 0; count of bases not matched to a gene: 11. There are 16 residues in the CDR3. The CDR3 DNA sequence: TGTGCCAGTAATCTCCGGGACAGTACCATGAACACTGAAGCTTTCTTT. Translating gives CASNLRDSTMNTEAFF.

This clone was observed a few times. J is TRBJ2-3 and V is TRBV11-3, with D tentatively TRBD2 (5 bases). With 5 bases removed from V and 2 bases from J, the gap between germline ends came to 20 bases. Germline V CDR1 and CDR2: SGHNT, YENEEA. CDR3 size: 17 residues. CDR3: CASSPTRGITNTDTQYF. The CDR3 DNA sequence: TGTGCCAGCAGCCCCACCCGAGGGATAACGAACACAGATACGCAGTATTTT. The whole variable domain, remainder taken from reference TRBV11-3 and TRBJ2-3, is EAGVVQSPRYKIIEKKQPVAFWCNPISGHNTLYWYLQNLGQGPELLIRYENEEAVDDSQLPKDRFSAERLKGVDSTLKIQPAELGDSAVYLCASSPTRGITNTDTQYFGPGTRLTVL.

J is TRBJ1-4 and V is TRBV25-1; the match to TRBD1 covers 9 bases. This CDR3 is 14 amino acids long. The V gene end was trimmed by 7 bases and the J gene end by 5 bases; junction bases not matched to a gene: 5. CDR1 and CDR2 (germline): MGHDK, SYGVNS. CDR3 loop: CASTPDRGNEKLFF. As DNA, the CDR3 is TGTGCCAGCACCCCGGACAGGGGAAATGAAAAACTGTTTTTT.

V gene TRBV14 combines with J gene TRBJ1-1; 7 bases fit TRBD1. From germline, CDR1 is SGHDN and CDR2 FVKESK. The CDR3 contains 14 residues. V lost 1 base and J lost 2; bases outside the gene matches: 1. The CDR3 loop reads CASSQAGGNTEAFF. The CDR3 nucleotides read TGTGCCAGCAGCCAAGCAGGGGGTAACACTGAAGCTTTCTTT. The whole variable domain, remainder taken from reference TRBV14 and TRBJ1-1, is EAGVTQFPSHSVIEKGQTVTLRCDPISGHDNLYWYRRVMGKEIKFLLHFVKESKQDESGMPNNRFLAERTGGTYSTLKVQPAELEDSGVYFCASSQAGGNTEAFFGQGTRLTVV.